This T cell receptor beta chain was sequenced for a study of CD8+CD57+ T cells in acquired aplastic anemia. Notes on the study in general: Between the patient and control groups, CD8+ Simpson's diversity did not differ significantly. In common between the patients and the controls were some 29 CD8+ CDR3 sequences.

This clonotype was observed a few times. Antigen unknown. Both TCR beta VDJ combination and CDR3 sequence profiling were carried out. Genomic DNA was the template for this profiling. TCRdb re-called the reads with MiXCR, one entry per CDR3 protein. The table has approximately 190,000 distinct CDR3 sequences, under 55% seen once. The germline CDR1 and CDR2 sequences are SEHNR and FQNEAQ (reference sequence). The V end was cut by 5 bases, the J end by 6 bases, with 11 bases between. The CDR3 is 12 residues long. Selection for sequencing was limited to patients who had shown CD8+CD57+ cell expansion by flow cytometry. Diagnosis of severe acquired aplastic anemia applied to all patients. The blood sampling took place in patients who had so far received no therapy.

The sequence was collected from a human donor with aplastic anemia. The specimen was sorted CD4+, CD8+, or CD8+CD57+ T cells (not recorded which) from PBMCs. The chain joins TRBV7-9 to TRBJ2-7; D call uncertain. The CDR3 DNA sequence: TGTGCCAGCAGCCCCGACTCACGCGAGCAGTACTTC. Amino acids: CASSPDSREQYF.